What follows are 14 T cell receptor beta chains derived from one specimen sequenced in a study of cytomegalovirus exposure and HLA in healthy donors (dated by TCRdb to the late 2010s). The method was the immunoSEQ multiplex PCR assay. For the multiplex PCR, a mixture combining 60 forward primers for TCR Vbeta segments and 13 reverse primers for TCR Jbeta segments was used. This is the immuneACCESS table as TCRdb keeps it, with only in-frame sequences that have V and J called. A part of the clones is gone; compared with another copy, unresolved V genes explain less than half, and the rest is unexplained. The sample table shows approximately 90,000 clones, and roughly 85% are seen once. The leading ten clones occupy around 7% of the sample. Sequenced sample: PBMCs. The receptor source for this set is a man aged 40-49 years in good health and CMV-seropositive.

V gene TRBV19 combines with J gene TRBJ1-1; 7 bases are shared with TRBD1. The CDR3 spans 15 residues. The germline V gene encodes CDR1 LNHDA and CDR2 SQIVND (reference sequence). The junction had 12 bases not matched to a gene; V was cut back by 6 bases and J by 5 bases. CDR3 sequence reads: CASRTGPIRGTEAFF. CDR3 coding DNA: TGTGCCAGTAGGACAGGGCCTATCCGCGGGACTGAAGCTTTCTTT. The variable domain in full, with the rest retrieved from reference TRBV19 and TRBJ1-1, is DGGITQSPKYLFRKEGQNVTLSCEQNLNHDAMYWYRQDPGQGLRLIYYSQIVNDFQKGDIAEGYSVSREKKESFPLTVTSAQKNPTAFYLCASRTGPIRGTEAFFGQGTRLTVV.

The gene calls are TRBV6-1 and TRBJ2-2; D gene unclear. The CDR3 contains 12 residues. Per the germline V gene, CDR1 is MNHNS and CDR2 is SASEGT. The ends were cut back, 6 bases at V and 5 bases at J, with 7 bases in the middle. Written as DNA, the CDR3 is TGTGCCAGCAGAATGACTACCGGGGAGCTGTTTTTT. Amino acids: CASRMTTGELFF.

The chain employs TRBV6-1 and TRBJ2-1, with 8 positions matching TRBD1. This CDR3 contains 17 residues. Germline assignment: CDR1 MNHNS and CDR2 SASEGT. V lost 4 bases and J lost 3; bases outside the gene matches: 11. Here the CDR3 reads CASSGLRTGKIYNEQFF. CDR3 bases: TGTGCCAGCAGTGGCCTCAGGACAGGGAAGATCTACAATGAGCAGTTCTTC.

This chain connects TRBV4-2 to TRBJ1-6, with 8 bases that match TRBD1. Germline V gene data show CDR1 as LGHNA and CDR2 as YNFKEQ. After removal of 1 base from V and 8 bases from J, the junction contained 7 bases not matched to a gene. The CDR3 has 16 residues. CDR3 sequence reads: CASSQVRTGLDSPLHF. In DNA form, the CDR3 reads TGTGCCAGCAGCCAAGTCAGGACAGGGTTGGATTCACCCCTCCACTTT.

The DNA of the CDR3 is TGTGCCAGCAGCCAAATGGGACTAGACGTGCAGTACTTC. Its translation is CASSQMGLDVQYF. The chain is built from TRBV4-2 and TRBJ2-7, with TRBD2 matching 8 bases. V was pared by 2 bases and J by 9 bases, with 6 bases of the junction left unmatched. The CDR3 has 13 residues. CDR1 is LGHNA, CDR2 YNFKEQ, per germline.

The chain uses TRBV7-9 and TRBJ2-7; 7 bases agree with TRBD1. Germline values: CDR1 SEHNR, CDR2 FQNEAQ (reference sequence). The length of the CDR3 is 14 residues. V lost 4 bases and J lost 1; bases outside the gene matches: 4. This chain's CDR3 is CASSYPTGSYEQYF. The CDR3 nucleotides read TGTGCCAGCAGCTATCCGACAGGGTCCTACGAGCAGTACTTC.

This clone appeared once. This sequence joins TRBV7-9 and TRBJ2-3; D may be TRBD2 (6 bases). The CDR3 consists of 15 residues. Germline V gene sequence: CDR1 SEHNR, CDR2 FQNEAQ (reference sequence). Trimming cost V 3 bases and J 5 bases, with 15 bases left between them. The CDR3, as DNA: TGTGCCAGCAGCTTGGGTAGCGGCACCCTAGATACGCAGTATTTT. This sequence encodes CASSLGSGTLDTQYF.

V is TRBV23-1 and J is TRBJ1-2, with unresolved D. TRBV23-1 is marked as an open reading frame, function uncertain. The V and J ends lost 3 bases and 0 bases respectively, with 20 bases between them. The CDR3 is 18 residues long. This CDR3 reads CASSHDHLHPGPNYGYTF. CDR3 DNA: TGCGCCAGCAGTCATGATCATCTCCATCCGGGTCCTAACTATGGCTACACCTTC.

The CDR3 protein is CASSEYNDKKLTNEQYF. The CDR3 DNA follows: TGTGCCAGCAGTGAATACAATGACAAAAAGTTGACGAACGAGCAGTACTTC. The V gene is TRBV25-1, the J gene TRBJ2-5; D call uncertain. TRBJ2-7 matches the DNA end more closely, so the J call is doubtful. The germline V gene has CDR1 MGHDK and CDR2 SYGVNS. This CDR3 has 17 amino acids.

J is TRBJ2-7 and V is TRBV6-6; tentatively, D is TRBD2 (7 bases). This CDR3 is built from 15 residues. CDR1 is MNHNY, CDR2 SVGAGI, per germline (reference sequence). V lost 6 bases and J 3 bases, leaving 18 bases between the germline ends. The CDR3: CASRVREGGSYEQYF. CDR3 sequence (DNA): TGTGCCAGCAGGGTCAGGGAGGGGGGAAGCTACGAGCAGTACTTC.

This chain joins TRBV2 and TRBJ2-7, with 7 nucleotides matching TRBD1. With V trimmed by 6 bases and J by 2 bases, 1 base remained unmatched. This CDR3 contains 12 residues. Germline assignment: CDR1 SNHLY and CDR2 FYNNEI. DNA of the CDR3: TGTGCCAGCAGACAGGGGCCCTACGAGCAGTACTTC. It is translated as CASRQGPYEQYF.

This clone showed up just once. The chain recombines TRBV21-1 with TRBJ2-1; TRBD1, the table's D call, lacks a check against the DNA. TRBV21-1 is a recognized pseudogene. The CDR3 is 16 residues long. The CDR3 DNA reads TGTGCCAGCAGCAACGGAGGAACAGGGAGCTACAATGAGCAGTTCTTC. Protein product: CASSNGGTGSYNEQFF.

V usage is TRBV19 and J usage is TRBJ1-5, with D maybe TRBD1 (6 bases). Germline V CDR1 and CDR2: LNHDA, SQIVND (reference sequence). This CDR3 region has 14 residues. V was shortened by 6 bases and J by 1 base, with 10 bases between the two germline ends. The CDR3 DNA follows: TGTGCCAGTAGCCAAGACAGGAGCAATCAGCCCCAGCATTTT. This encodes CASSQDRSNQPQHF.

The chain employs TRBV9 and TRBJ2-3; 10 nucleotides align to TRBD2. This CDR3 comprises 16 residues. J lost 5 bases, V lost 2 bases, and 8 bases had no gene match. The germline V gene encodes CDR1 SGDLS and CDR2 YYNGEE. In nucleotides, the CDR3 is TGTGCCAGCAGCGTTAGGCTAGCGGGAGAGTTAGATACGCAGTATTTT. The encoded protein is CASSVRLAGELDTQYF.